Below, 20 T cell receptor beta chains from the same sample are listed, as sequenced in a study of T cells after yellow fever vaccination. TCRdb called the 5' RACE reads again in MiXCR, with one record for every CDR3 protein. This sample has 500,000 to 550,000 distinct CDR3 sequences, with 21% found just once. The material sequenced was PBMCs, taken roughly 23 days after the first yellow fever vaccination. These receptors were collected from a man between 18 and 35 years old who received the YFV17D yellow fever vaccine.

The chain employs TRBV10-3 and TRBJ2-7, with TRBD2 as a possible D gene (7 bases). The V and J ends lost 11 bases and 4 bases respectively, with 15 bases between them. Germline V gene lookup returns CDR1 ENHRY and CDR2 SYGVKD. The CDR3 sequence is 12 residues long. The CDR3 sequence is CAALGGEYEQYF. CDR3 DNA sequence: TGTGCCGCCTTAGGGGGGGAATACGAGCAGTACTTC.

The chain combines TRBV7-9 with TRBJ2-1; TRBD2 matches 8 bases. This CDR3 has 14 amino acids. The germline CDR1 and CDR2 sequences are SEHNR and FQNEAQ (reference sequence). V shed 5 bases and J 9 bases; nucleotides not matched to a gene: 9. CDR3 DNA sequence: TGTGCCAGCAGCCGCGGGACTAGTTTCTTTGAGCAGTTCTTC. This encodes CASSRGTSFFEQFF.

In this sample, this clonotype turned up many times. This chain uses TRBV20-1 with TRBJ1-5, with no clear D. V lost 5 bases and J 9 bases, leaving 17 bases between the germline ends. The CDR3 is 13 amino acids. CDR1 and CDR2 from the germline V gene are DFQATT and SNEGSKA (reference sequence). The CDR3 reads CSAGPGGPRPQHF. In DNA form, the CDR3 reads TGCAGTGCTGGCCCCGGCGGCCCTCGGCCCCAGCATTTT.

V gene TRBV30 combines with J gene TRBJ2-3; D gene unclear. Looked up from germline, CDR1 is GTSNPN and CDR2 is SVGIG (reference sequence). The CDR3 consists of 13 residues. With 0 bases removed from V and 5 bases from J, the gap between germline ends came to 9 bases. The CDR3, as DNA: TGTGCCTGGAGTGTACGCGGCGAAGATACGCAGTATTTT. Translation: CAWSVRGEDTQYF.

This chain connects TRBV4-3 to TRBJ2-7; tentatively, D is TRBD1 (5 bases). Between the trimmed V and J ends, which lost 3 bases and 3 bases, there was a span of 21 bases. The germline V gene encodes CDR1 LGHNA and CDR2 YSLEER. CDR3 length: 17 amino acids. This CDR3 is CASSHGAVGPYLYEQYV. CDR3 in DNA: TGCGCCAGCAGCCACGGCGCTGTGGGGCCCTACCTCTACGAGCAGTACGTC.

This sequence joins TRBV7-2 and TRBJ1-1; unclear D gene. The CDR3 runs 14 residues. The V and J ends lost 6 bases and 2 bases respectively, with 13 bases between them. In germline, CDR1 is SGHTA, CDR2 FQGNSA. In nucleotides, the CDR3 is TGTGCCAGCAGTTTCGCAGGATTTAACACTGAAGCTTTCTTT. Translation gives CASSFAGFNTEAFF.

This sequence joins TRBV7-2 and TRBJ1-1; 7 positions agree with TRBD1. V lost 1 base to trimming and J lost 6 bases; unmatched junction nucleotides: 5. The CDR3 covers 14 residues. Germline V gene lookup returns CDR1 SGHTA and CDR2 FQGNSA. CDR3 DNA: TGTGCCAGCAGCTTAGGAGGGGGCGGGGCTGAAGCTTTCTTT. Translation: CASSLGGGGAEAFF.

J is TRBJ2-3 and V is TRBV3-1; D might be TRBD2 (5 bases). V was trimmed by 2 bases and J by 2 bases, leaving 14 bases between them. The CDR3 has 16 amino acids. Per germline, CDR1 LGHDT and CDR2 YNNKEL (reference sequence). The CDR3: CASSQRGAPPTDTQYF. The CDR3 nucleotides read TGTGCCAGCAGCCAACGGGGAGCTCCCCCCACAGATACGCAGTATTTT.

In its sample, this clonotype was seen a few times. The gene calls are TRBV5-6 and TRBJ2-5, with D maybe TRBD1 (5 bases). CDR3 size: 13 residues. Trimming removed 6 bases from V and 3 bases from J, with 12 bases in between. CDR1 is SGHDT, CDR2 YYEEEE, per germline. The CDR3 DNA sequence: TGTGCCAGCACCCCCAGGGTTGAAGAGACCCAGTACTTC. As protein: CASTPRVEETQYF.

The sample holds a few counts of this clonotype. The chain employs TRBV10-3 and TRBJ2-2; D is unclear. The CDR3 extends over 15 amino acids. The germline V and J ends were trimmed by 5 bases and 4 bases, with 14 bases remaining between them. Germline V gene lookup returns CDR1 ENHRY and CDR2 SYGVKD. As DNA, the CDR3 is TGTGCCATCAGTCACGGCCCTGGAGCCACCGGGGAGCTGTTTTTT. The encoded protein is CAISHGPGATGELFF.

The chain uses TRBV20-1 and TRBJ1-2; 9 bases fit TRBD1. V gave up 5 bases and J gave up 4 bases; unmatched junction bases: 11. This CDR3 has 15 residues. Germline CDR1 DFQATT, CDR2 SNEGSKA (reference sequence). CDR3 sequence: CSALKAGQGGYGYTF. DNA of the CDR3: TGCAGTGCTCTTAAGGCGGGACAGGGAGGCTATGGCTACACCTTC.

In its sample, this clonotype was seen many times. The chain couples TRBV10-3 to TRBJ2-1; 9 positions agree with TRBD1. Germline V gene lookup returns CDR1 ENHRY and CDR2 SYGVKD. V shed 7 bases, J shed 8 bases, and the junction held 6 bases outside the gene matches. The CDR3 is 13 amino acids. CDR3 amino acids: CAITGQGIDEQFF. In DNA form, the CDR3 reads TGTGCCATCACAGGACAGGGGATCGATGAGCAGTTCTTC.

This clonotype has just a few counts. The gene calls are TRBV27 and TRBJ1-2; TRBD1 matches 7 bases. V lost 7 bases and J lost 11; bases outside the gene matches: 13. Germline V CDR1 and CDR2: MNHEY, SMNVEV (reference sequence). CDR3 length: 13 residues. CDR3 loop: CASTPTGFSPYTF. In nucleotides, the CDR3 is TGTGCCAGCACCCCGACAGGGTTTTCCCCGTACACCTTC.

This clonotype came up many times. This chain uses TRBV7-2 with TRBJ2-7, with D unclear. Germline-derived CDR1 and CDR2 are SGHTA and FQGNSA. This CDR3 is built from 11 residues. V was shortened by 3 bases and J by 4 bases, with 4 bases between the two germline ends. The CDR3: CASSFAYEQYF. The CDR3 coding sequence is TGTGCCAGCAGCTTCGCGTACGAGCAGTACTTC.

The sample holds a few counts of this clonotype. The V gene is TRBV6-1, the J gene TRBJ2-1, with D hard to call. Per germline, CDR1 MNHNS and CDR2 SASEGT. The CDR3 runs 14 residues. V was clipped by 5 bases and J by 4 bases, with 12 bases between them. The CDR3 DNA sequence: TGTGCCAGCAGTCCAGCAAGACCGTACAATGAGCAGTTCTTC. Translating gives CASSPARPYNEQFF.

At least ten counts were recorded for this clonotype. The chain combines TRBV27 with TRBJ1-5, with 9 bases fitting TRBD1. This CDR3 has 15 residues. With 0 bases clipped from V and 6 bases from J, the junction kept 3 bases outside the gene matches. Germline CDR1 reads MNHEY; CDR2 reads SMNVEV (reference sequence). The CDR3 DNA follows: TGTGCCAGCAGTTTATCAGGGACAGGGATTCAGCCCCAGCATTTT. Its protein product is CASSLSGTGIQPQHF.

This chain links TRBV10-3 with TRBJ2-1; the D gene is possibly TRBD1 (5 bases). The CDR3 covers 13 residues. V lost 2 bases to trimming and J lost 8 bases, with 10 bases between them. Germline V gene lookup returns CDR1 ENHRY and CDR2 SYGVKD. The CDR3 sequence: CAISEAGLDEQFF. The DNA of the CDR3 is TGTGCCATCAGTGAGGCAGGGCTGGATGAGCAGTTCTTC.

This clonotype was seen ten or more times. J is TRBJ2-5 and V is TRBV4-2, with 12 bases lining up with TRBD2. Germline assignment: CDR1 LGHNA and CDR2 YNFKEQ. The CDR3 spans 14 residues. With 5 bases clipped from V and 4 bases from J, the junction kept 2 bases outside the gene matches. The DNA for the CDR3 is TGTGCCAGCAGCTCGGGACTAGCGGGAGAGACCCAGTACTTC. This sequence encodes CASSSGLAGETQYF.

This clonotype was counted between two and nine times. The chain recombines TRBV7-9 with TRBJ2-7, with 8 bases that match TRBD1. CDR3 length: 13 amino acids. Looked up from germline, CDR1 is SEHNR and CDR2 is FQNEAQ (reference sequence). Losses at the gene ends were 10 bases for V and 0 bases for J; bases not matched to a gene: 5. CDR3 in DNA: TGTGCCACCACCGGGACAGGCTCCTACGAGCAGTACTTC. It specifies CATTGTGSYEQYF.

CDR3: CASSLGQIAAKNIQYF. The CDR3 DNA reads as TGTGCCAGCAGCTTAGGACAGATTGCAGCCAAAAACATTCAGTACTTC. The V call is TRBV7-9, the J call TRBJ2-4, with TRBD1 as a possible D gene (5 bases). Between the trimmed V and J ends, which lost 1 base and 0 bases, there was a span of 10 bases. Germline V gene lookup returns CDR1 SEHNR and CDR2 FQNEAQ (reference sequence). CDR3 length: 16 amino acids.